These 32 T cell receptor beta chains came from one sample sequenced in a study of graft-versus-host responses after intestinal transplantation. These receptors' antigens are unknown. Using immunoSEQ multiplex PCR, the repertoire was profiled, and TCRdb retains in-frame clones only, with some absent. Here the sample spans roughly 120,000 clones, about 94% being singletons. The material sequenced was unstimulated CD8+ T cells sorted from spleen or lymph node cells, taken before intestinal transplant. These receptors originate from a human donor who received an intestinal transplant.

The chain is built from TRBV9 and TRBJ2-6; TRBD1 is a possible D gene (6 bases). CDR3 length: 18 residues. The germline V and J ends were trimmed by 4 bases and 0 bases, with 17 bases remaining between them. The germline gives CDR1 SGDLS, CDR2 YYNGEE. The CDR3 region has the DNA TGTGCCAGCAGCTTCCGTAGGGGGACCGGCTCTGGGGCCAACGTCCTGACTTTC. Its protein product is CASSFRRGTGSGANVLTF. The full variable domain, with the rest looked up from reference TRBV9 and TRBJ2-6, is DSGVTQTPKHLITATGQRVTLRCSPRSGDLSVYWYQQSLDQGLQFLIQYYNGEERAKGNILERFSAQQFPDLHSELNLSSLELGDSALYFCASSFRRGTGSGANVLTFGAGSRLTVL.

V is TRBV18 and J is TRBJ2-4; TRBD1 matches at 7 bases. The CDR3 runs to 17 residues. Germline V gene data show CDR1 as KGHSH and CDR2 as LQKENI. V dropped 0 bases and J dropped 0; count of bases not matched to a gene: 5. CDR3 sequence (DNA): TGTGCCAGCTCACCACCGAGACAGGGCCTAGCCAAAAACATTCAGTACTTC. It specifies CASSPPRQGLAKNIQYF.

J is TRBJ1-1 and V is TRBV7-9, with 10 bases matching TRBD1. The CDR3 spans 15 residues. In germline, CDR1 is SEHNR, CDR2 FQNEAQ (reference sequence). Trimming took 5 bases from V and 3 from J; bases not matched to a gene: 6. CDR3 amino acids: CASSPGGTGDTEAFF. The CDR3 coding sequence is TGTGCCAGCAGCCCAGGGGGGACAGGGGACACTGAAGCTTTCTTT.

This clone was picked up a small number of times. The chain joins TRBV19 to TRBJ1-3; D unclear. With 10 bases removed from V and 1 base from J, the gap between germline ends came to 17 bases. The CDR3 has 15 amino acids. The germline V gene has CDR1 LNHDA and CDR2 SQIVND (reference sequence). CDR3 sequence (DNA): TGTGCCACGCTGGACGCCAGGCTTTCTGGAAACACCATATATTTT. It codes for CATLDARLSGNTIYF.

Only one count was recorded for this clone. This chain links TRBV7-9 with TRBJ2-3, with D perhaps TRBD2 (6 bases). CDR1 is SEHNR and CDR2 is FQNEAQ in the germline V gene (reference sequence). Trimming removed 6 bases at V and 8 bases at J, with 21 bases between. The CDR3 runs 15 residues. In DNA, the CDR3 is TGTGCCAGCAGGCAAGATAGCGGTTCATTTAGTACGCAGTATTTT. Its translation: CASRQDSGSFSTQYF.

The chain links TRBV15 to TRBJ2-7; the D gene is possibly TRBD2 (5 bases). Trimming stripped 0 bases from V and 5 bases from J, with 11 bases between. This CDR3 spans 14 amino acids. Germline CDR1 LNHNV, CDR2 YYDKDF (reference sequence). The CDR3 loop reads CATSRDNYGDEQYF. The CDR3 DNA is TGTGCCACCAGCAGAGATAATTACGGGGACGAGCAGTACTTC.

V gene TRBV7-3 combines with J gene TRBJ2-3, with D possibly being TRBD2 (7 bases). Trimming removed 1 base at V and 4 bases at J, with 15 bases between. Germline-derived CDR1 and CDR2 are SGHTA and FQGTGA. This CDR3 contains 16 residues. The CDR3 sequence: CASSLMGRGGPDTQYF. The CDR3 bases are TGTGCCAGCAGCTTAATGGGGAGGGGGGGGCCAGATACGCAGTATTTT. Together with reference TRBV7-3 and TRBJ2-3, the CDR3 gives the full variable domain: GAGVSQTPSNKVTEKGKYVELRCDPISGHTALYWYRQSLGQGPEFLIYFQGTGAADDSGLPNDRFFAVRPEGSVSTLKIQRTERGDSAVYLCASSLMGRGGPDTQYFGPGTRLTVL.

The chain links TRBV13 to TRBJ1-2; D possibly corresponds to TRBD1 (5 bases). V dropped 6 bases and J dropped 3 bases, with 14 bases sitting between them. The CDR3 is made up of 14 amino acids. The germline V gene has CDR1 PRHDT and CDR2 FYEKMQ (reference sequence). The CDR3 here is CASSLGVGDYGYTF. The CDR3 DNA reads TGTGCCAGCAGTCTTGGGGTAGGGGACTATGGCTACACCTTC. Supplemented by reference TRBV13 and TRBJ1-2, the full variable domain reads AAGVIQSPRHLIKEKRETATLKCYPIPRHDTVYWYQQGPGQDPQFLISFYEKMQSDKGSIPDRFSAQQFSDYHSELNMSSLELGDSALYFCASSLGVGDYGYTFGSGTRLTVV.

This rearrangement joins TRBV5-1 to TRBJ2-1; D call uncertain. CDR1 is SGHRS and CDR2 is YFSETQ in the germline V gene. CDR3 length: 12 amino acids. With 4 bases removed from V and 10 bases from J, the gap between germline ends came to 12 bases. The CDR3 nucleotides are TGCGCCAGCAGCATGGCGGAGAACGAGCAGTTCTTC. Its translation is CASSMAENEQFF.

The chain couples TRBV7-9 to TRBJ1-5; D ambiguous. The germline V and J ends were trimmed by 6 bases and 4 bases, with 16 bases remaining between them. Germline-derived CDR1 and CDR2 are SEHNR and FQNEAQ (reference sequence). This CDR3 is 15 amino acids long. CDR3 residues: CASSSKDLTNQPQHF. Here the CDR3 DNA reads TGTGCCAGCAGTTCAAAGGACCTTACGAATCAGCCCCAGCATTTT.

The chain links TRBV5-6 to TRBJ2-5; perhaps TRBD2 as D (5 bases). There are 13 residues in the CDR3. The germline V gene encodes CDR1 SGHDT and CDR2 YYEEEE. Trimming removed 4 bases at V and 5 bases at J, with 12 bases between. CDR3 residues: CASSIRDAETQYF. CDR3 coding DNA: TGTGCCAGCAGCATCCGGGATGCGGAGACCCAGTACTTC.

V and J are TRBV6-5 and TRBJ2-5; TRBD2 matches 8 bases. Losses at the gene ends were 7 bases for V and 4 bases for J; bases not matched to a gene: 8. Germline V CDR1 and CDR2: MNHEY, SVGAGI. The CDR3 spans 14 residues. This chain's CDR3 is CASTSGRALETQYF. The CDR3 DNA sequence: TGTGCCAGCACGTCCGGGAGGGCCCTAGAGACCCAGTACTTC.

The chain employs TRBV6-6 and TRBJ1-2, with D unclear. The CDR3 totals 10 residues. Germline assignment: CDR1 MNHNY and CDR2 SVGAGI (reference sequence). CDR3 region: CAVLGYGYTF. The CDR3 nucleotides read TGTGCGGTTCTAGGGTATGGCTACACCTTC.

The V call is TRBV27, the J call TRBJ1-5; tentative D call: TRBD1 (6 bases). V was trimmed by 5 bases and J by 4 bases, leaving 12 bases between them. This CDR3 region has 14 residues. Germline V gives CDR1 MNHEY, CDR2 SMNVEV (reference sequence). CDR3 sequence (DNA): TGTGCCAGCAGTACTACAGGGTTGAATCAGCCCCAGCATTTT. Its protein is CASSTTGLNQPQHF.

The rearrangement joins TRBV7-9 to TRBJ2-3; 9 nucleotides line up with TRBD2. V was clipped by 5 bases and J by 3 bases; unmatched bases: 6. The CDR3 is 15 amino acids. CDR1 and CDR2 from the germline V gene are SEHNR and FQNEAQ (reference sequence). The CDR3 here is CASSPGLADTDTQYF. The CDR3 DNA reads TGTGCCAGCAGCCCGGGACTAGCCGATACAGATACGCAGTATTTT.

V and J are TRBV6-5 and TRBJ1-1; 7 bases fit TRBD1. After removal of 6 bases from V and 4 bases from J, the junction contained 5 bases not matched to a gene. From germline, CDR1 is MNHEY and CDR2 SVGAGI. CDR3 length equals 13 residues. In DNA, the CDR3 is TGTGCCAGCAGCATGAACAGGGGCACTGAAGCTTTCTTT. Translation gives CASSMNRGTEAFF.

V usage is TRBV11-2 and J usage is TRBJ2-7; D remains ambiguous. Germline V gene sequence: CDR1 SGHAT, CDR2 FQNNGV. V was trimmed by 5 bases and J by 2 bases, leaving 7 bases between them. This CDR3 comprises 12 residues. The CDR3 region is CASSPDTYEQYF. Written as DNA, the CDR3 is TGTGCCAGCAGCCCCGACACCTACGAGCAGTACTTC. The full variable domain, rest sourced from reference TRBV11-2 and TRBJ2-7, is EAGVAQSPRYKIIEKRQSVAFWCNPISGHATLYWYQQILGQGPKLLIQFQNNGVVDDSQLPKDRFSAERLKGVDSTLKIQPAKLEDSAVYLCASSPDTYEQYFGPGTRLTVT.

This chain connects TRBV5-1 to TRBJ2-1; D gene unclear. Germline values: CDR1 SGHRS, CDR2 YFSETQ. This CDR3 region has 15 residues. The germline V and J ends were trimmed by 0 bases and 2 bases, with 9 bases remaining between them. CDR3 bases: TGCGCCAGCAGCTTGGCCAGGCCCCCCTACAATGAGCAGTTCTTC. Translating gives CASSLARPPYNEQFF. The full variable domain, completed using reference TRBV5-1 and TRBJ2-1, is KAGVTQTPRYLIKTRGQQVTLSCSPISGHRSVSWYQQTPGQGLQFLFEYFSETQRNKGNFPGRFSGRQFSNSRSEMNVSTLELGDSALYLCASSLARPPYNEQFFGPGTRLTVL.

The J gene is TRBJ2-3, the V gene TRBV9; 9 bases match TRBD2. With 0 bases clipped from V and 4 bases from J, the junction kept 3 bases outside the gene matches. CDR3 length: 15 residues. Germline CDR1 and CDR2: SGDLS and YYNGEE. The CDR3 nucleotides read TGTGCCAGCAGCGTAGGCGGGAGGGCCTCAGATACGCAGTATTTT. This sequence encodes CASSVGGRASDTQYF.

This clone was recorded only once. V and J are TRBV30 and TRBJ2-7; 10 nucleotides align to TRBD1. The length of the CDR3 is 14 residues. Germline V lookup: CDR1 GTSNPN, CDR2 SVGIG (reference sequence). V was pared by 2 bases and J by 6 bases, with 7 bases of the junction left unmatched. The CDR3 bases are TGTGCCTGGAGTCCGGCCGGGACAGGGGTCGAGCAGTACTTC. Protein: CAWSPAGTGVEQYF.

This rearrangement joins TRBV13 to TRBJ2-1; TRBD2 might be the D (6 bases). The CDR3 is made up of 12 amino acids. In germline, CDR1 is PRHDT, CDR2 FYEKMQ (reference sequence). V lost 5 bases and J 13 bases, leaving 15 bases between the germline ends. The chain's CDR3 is CASSAAGQGQFF. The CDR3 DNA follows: TGTGCCAGCAGCGCCGCGGGGCAGGGACAGTTCTTC.

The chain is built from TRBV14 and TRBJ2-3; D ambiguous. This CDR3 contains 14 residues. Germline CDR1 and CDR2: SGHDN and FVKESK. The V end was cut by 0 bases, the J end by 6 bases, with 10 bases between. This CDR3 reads CASSQDVSLDTQYF. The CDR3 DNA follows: TGTGCCAGCAGCCAAGATGTCTCCCTCGATACGCAGTATTTT.

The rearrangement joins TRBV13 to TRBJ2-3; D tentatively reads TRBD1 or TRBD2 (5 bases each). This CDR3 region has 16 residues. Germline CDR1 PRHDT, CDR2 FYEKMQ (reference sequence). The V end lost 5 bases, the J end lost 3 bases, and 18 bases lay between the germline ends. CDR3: CASSTRDREGTDTQYF. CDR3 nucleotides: TGTGCCAGCAGCACCAGGGACCGGGAAGGGACAGATACGCAGTATTTT.

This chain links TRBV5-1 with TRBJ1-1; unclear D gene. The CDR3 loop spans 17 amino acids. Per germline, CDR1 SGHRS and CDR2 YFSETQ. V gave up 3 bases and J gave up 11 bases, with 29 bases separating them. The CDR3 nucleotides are TGCGCCAGCAGCTCCGAAACTCGGTCCGCCGGGATCCTCCCCGCTTTCTTT. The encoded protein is CASSSETRSAGILPAFF.

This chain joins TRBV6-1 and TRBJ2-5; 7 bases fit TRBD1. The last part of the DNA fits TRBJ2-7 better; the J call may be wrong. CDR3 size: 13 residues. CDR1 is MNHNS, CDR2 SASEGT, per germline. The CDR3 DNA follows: TGTGCCACAGGGGGTGATACGGTTCACGAGCAGTACTTC. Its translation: CATGGDTVHEQYF.

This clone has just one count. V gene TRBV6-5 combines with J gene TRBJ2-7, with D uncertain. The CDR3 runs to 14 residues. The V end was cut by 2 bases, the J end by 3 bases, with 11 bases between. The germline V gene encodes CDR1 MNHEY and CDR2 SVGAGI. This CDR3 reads CASSYRERSYEQYF. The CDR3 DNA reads TGTGCCAGCAGTTACAGGGAAAGGAGCTACGAGCAGTACTTC.

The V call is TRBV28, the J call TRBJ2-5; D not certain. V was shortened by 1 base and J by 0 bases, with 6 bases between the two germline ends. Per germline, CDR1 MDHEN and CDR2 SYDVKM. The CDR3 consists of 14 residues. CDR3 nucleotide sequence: TGTGCCAGCAGTTTATCCAGGTACCAAGAGACCCAGTACTTC. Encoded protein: CASSLSRYQETQYF.

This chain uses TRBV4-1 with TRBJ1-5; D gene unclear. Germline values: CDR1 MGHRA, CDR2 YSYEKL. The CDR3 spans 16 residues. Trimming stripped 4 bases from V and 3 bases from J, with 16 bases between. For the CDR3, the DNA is TGCGCCAGCAGCCCCCGCGGACTTATAGACAATCAGCCCCAGCATTTT. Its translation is CASSPRGLIDNQPQHF.

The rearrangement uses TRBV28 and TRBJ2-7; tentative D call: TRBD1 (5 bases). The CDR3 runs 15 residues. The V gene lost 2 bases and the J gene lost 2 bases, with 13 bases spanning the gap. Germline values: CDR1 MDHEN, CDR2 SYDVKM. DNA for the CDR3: TGTGCCAGCAGTTTAAACCCTAAGACAGCCTACGAGCAGTACTTC. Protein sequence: CASSLNPKTAYEQYF.

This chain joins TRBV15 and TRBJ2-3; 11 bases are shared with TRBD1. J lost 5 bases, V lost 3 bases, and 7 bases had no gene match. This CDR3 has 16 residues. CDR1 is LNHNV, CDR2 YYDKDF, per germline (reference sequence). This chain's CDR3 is CATSSRDRGWEDTQYF. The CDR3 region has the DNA TGTGCCACCAGCAGCCGGGACAGGGGGTGGGAAGATACGCAGTATTTT.

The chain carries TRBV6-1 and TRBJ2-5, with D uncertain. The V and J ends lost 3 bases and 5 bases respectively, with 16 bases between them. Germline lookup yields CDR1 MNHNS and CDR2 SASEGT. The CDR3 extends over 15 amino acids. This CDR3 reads CASSEEPNSRETQYF. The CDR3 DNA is TGTGCCAGCAGTGAGGAGCCCAACTCCCGGGAGACCCAGTACTTC.

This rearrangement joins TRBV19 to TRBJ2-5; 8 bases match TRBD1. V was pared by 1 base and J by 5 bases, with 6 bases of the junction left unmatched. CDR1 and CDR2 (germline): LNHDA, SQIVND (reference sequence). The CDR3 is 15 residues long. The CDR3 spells CASSIGGQGGETQYF. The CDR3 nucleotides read TGTGCCAGTAGTATAGGTGGACAGGGCGGGGAGACCCAGTACTTC.